This T cell receptor (beta chain) emerged from a study of blood T cell repertoires in COVID-19. The CDR3 runs to 15 residues. CDR1 is MNHNS and CDR2 is SASEGT in the germline V gene. The ends lost 6 bases at V and 0 bases at J; junction bases unmatched: 6. Generated by immunoSEQ multiplex PCR, the TCRdb table keeps only in-frame clones and is missing some. The data show 70,000 to 95,000 clones, approximately 90% seen once. This clonotype was obtained from a man aged 50-60 years with COVID-19, enrolled during active disease. The chain is built from TRBV6-1 and TRBJ2-7, with 9 bases identical to TRBD2. The material sequenced was peripheral blood. Written as DNA, the CDR3 is TGTGCCAGCAGACTAGCGGGCAGGAGCTCCTACGAGCAGTACTTC. This translates into CASRLAGRSSYEQYF.